A selection of T cell receptor beta chains follows, all from one sample in a study of blood T cell repertoires in COVID-19. Sequencing was performed with immunoSEQ multiplex PCR; in TCRdb, only in-frame clones are kept and a portion is missing. Among about 140,000 clones, approximately 81% were seen once, and the ten largest hold approximately 8.2%. Material for sequencing was peripheral blood. The receptor set was obtained from a human donor in a cohort sampled during active COVID-19. Both conserved end residues are part of each CDR3. A D gene is named only where the DNA matches it firmly. Not every row has a clone size; where given, it reads once, few, many or a size class.

clone_size	v_call	d_call	j_call	cdr3_nt	cdr3_aa
NA	TRBV2	TRBD1	TRBJ2-3	TGTGCCAGCCGCTACAGGGGCCCCACAGATACGCAGTATTTT	CASRYRGPTDTQYF
few	TRBV9	TRBD1	TRBJ1-3	TGTGCCAGCAGCGCGGTTCAAGGGGACAGCTTGTCTAACACCATATATTTT	CASSAVQGDSLSNTIYF
NA	TRBV7-9	NA	TRBJ2-1	TGTGCCAGCTCATCGGGCAGGGTGGTCAATGAGCAGTTCTTC	CASSSGRVVNEQFF
NA	TRBV9	TRBD1	TRBJ1-2	TGTGCCAGCAGCGTTAGGGGGCAGGATGGCTACACCTTC	CASSVRGQDGYTF
once	TRBV15	TRBD1	TRBJ2-7	TGTGCCACCAGCATTAGACAGGGTCCCTACGAGCAGTACTTC	CATSIRQGPYEQYF
NA	TRBV27	TRBD2	TRBJ2-1	TGTGCCAGCAGTTTATCGAGTGGGCTAGCGGGAGGCGAGCAGTTCTTC	CASSLSSGLAGGEQFF
NA	TRBV5-1	NA	TRBJ2-5	TGCGCCAGCGCTCCGGGACAAGTACACCAAGAGACCCAGTACTTC	CASAPGQVHQETQYF
NA	TRBV6-5	NA	TRBJ2-7	TGTGCCAGCACCACCGACAGGCCCTACGAGCAGTACTTC	CASTTDRPYEQYF
NA	TRBV25-1	NA	TRBJ1-1	TGTGCCAGCAGGCCCTCCGGGGTCACTGAAGCTTTCTTT	CASRPSGVTEAFF
NA	TRBV4-3	TRBD1	TRBJ2-7	TGCGCCAGCAGCCAAGATCAAGGACAGGGGGGAAACGAGCAGTACTTC	CASSQDQGQGGNEQYF
few	TRBV19	TRBD2	TRBJ2-5	TGTGCCAGTAGTTATTCTAGCGGGAAGGGAGGAGAGACCCAGTACTTC	CASSYSSGKGGETQYF
NA	TRBV3-1/TRBV3-2	NA	TRBJ1-2	TGTGCCAGCAGCCAAGGCCCCATCGGCTATGGCTACACCTTC	CASSQGPIGYGYTF
NA	TRBV5-4	NA	TRBJ2-3	TGTGCCAGCCGGGGGTCAGCGCGGCCGACAGATACGCAGTATTTT	CASRGSARPTDTQYF
NA	TRBV7-2	TRBD1	TRBJ2-5	TGTGCCAGCAGCTTAGTGGACAGGGGTCCCCAGTACTTC	CASSLVDRGPQYF
few	TRBV19	NA	TRBJ2-7	TGTGCCAGTAGGTTGGCTGCGAGGAGCTCCTACGAGCAGTACTTC	CASRLAARSSYEQYF
NA	TRBV19	TRBD2	TRBJ2-5	TGTGCCAGTAGTCGGGAGGGGCGGGAGACCCAGTACTTC	CASSREGRETQYF
NA	TRBV3-1/TRBV3-2	NA	TRBJ1-4	TGTGCCAGCAGCCAAGAAGGGGCCTCAACTAATGAAAAACTGTTTTTT	CASSQEGASTNEKLFF
NA	TRBV7-8	TRBD2	TRBJ2-7	TGTGCCAGCAGCTTAGAAGGGACTAGAGCCTACGAGCAGTACTTC	CASSLEGTRAYEQYF
NA	TRBV11-1	NA	TRBJ2-6	TGTGCCAGCAGAAACAGGGTGTCTGGGGCCAACGTCCTGACTTTC	CASRNRVSGANVLTF
NA	TRBV2	NA	TRBJ2-3	TGTGCCAGCAGTCTACTAGTCTCTACAGATACGCAGTATTTT	CASSLLVSTDTQYF
NA	TRBV27	TRBD2	TRBJ2-1	TGTGCCAGCAGCCGAACAGGACTAGATCACAATGAGCAGTTCTTC	CASSRTGLDHNEQFF
NA	TRBV5-1	TRBD1	TRBJ2-7	TGCGCCAGCAGCACATGGACAGGGAGTACTTCCTACGAGCAGTACTTC	CASSTWTGSTSYEQYF
NA	TRBV6-5	NA	TRBJ1-2	TGTGCCAGCAGCAGGGGTTCCAACTATGGCTACACCTTC	CASSRGSNYGYTF
NA	TRBV28	NA	TRBJ2-7	TGTGCCAGCAGTTTCCCGGGGTCTCACTACGAGCAGTACTTC	CASSFPGSHYEQYF
NA	TRBV28	TRBD1	TRBJ2-7	TGTGCCAGCAGTCCGAAGCTGGGGACAGGGATCTACGAGCAGTACTTC	CASSPKLGTGIYEQYF
NA	TRBV28	NA	TRBJ1-4	TGTGCCAGCAGAAAACAGAGGTCCAGGGGCCCGGCAACTAATGAAAAACTGTTTTTT	CASRKQRSRGPATNEKLFF
NA	TRBV28	TRBD1	TRBJ2-7	TGTGCCAGCAGTTTAACGGACAGGGACAGTAAAAAGGCATACTTC	CASSLTDRDSKKAYF
NA	TRBV6-6	NA	TRBJ1-5	TGTGCCAGCAACTTACAGGCTAGCAATCAGCCCCAGCATTTT	CASNLQASNQPQHF
NA	TRBV24-1	NA	TRBJ2-1	TGTGCCACCAGTGATTCACTCCCTGCCTCCTACAATGAGCAGTTCTTC	CATSDSLPASYNEQFF
NA	TRBV29-1	TRBD1	TRBJ1-4	TGCAGCGTCAGGACAGGGAGTCATGAAAAACTGTTTTTT	CSVRTGSHEKLFF
few	TRBV5-1	TRBD2	TRBJ2-1	TGCGCCAGCAGCCAGCGGGAGCTTACCTACAATGAGCAGTTCTTC	CASSQRELTYNEQFF
NA	TRBV14	NA	TRBJ2-5	TGTGCCAGCAGCCAAGACAACTTGCGGGACCAGTACTTC	CASSQDNLRDQYF
NA	TRBV9	TRBD2	TRBJ2-3	TGTGCCAGCAGCGCCTCGACTAGCGGAGGGGCAGATACGCAGTATTTT	CASSASTSGGADTQYF
NA	TRBV7-8	TRBD2	TRBJ2-1	TGTGCCAGCAGCTCAGAAAGCGGGAGGGCCAACAATGAGCAGTTCTTC	CASSSESGRANNEQFF
once	TRBV5-6	TRBD2	TRBJ2-5	TGTGCCAGCAGCCTGAGCGGGAGGGCCCAAGAGACCCAGTACTTC	CASSLSGRAQETQYF
NA	TRBV7-2	TRBD2	TRBJ2-5	TGTGCCAGCAGCTTCGGACTAGCGGGAGGGCCGCTGGAGACCCAGTACTTC	CASSFGLAGGPLETQYF
NA	TRBV19	TRBD2	TRBJ2-5	TGTGCCAGTAGTATGAGGACTAGCGGGAGTTATGAGACCCAGTACTTC	CASSMRTSGSYETQYF
NA	TRBV7-8	NA	TRBJ2-7	TGTGCCAGCACCTCGACTTATTCCTACGAGCAGTACTTC	CASTSTYSYEQYF
NA	TRBV11-2	TRBD2	TRBJ2-7	TGTGCCAGCAGCTTATCCAGCGGGATGGTCGAGCAGTACTTC	CASSLSSGMVEQYF
NA	TRBV5-1	NA	TRBJ2-1	TGCGCCAGCAGCGACCTGGGGAGCTCCTACAATGAGCAGTTCTTC	CASSDLGSSYNEQFF
few	TRBV5-6	NA	TRBJ1-5	TGTGCCAGCAGCTTTTATCAGGCTCCCCAGCCCCAGCATTTT	CASSFYQAPQPQHF
NA	TRBV27	TRBD1	TRBJ1-5	TGTGCCAGCAGTTTATTAGGCCGGACAGGGCGATACAATCAGCCCCAGCATTTT	CASSLLGRTGRYNQPQHF
NA	TRBV9	NA	TRBJ2-3	TGTGCCAGCAGCGTAGCCCCAGGCACAGATACGCAGTATTTT	CASSVAPGTDTQYF
NA	TRBV12-3/TRBV12-4	NA	TRBJ2-1	TGTGCCAGCAGTGCTATCAATGAGCAGTTCTTC	CASSAINEQFF
NA	TRBV5-4	TRBD1	TRBJ2-3	TGTGCCAGCAGCCCGGGACAGGTCCCCACAGATACGCAGTATTTT	CASSPGQVPTDTQYF
NA	TRBV5-6	NA	TRBJ1-2	TGTGCCAGCAGTCTCAGGGGTTTCTATGGCTACACCTTC	CASSLRGFYGYTF